Described below is a single T cell receptor beta chain sequence and its context. Its target is not known. CDR3 length: 18 amino acids. Trimming at V came to 3 bases and at J to 2 bases, leaving 13 bases not matched to a gene. CDR1 and CDR2 from the germline V gene are SGHRS and YFSETQ. Attachment of unique molecular identifiers to individual cDNA molecules was performed. One entry per CDR3 protein, called by TCRdb with MiXCR from the 5' RACE reads. The profile shows approximately 64,000 distinct CDR3 sequences, 20% of them singletons. This entry belongs to a study of early T cells in non-severe SARS-CoV-2 infection. About the research overall: Unsorted whole-blood RNA was sequenced in bulk, leaving chains unpaired.

Study-level points and caveats: Missing private and CD4 specificities, VDJdb matching favored anti-spike CD8 responses.

This chain links TRBV5-1 with TRBJ2-4; 8 nucleotides line up with TRBD2. Sequenced material: whole blood, taken at baseline. The TCR was taken from an adult who was a healthcare worker with PCR-confirmed SARS-CoV-2 infection or an uninfected control (not recorded which). The DNA of the CDR3 is TGCGCCAGCAGCTACGTGACCGGGACTAGATCTTCCAAAAACATTCAGTACTTC. This gives the protein CASSYVTGTRSSKNIQYF.